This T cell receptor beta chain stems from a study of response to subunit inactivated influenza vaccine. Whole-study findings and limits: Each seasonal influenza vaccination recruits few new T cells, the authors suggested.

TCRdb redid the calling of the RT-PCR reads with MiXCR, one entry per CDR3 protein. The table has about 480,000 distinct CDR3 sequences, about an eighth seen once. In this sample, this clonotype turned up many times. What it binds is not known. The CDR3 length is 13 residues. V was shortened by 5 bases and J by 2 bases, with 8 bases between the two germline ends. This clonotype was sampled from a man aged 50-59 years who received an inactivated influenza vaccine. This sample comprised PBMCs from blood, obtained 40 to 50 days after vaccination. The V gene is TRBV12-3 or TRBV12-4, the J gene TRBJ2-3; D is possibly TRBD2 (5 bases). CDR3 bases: TGTGCCAGCAGTCTACTAGACACAGATACGCAGTATTTT. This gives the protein CASSLLDTDTQYF.